This T cell receptor beta chain was found in a study of T cells expressing NK-cell markers. General study findings and limits: A few donors' CD3+CD56-NKG2C+ cells were dominated by the same clonotypes.

On this clonotype: Its antigen remains unidentified.

TCRdb processed the 5' RACE reads again and assigns one entry to each CDR3 protein, with no DNA. This sample contains about 430,000 distinct CDR3 sequences. The CDR3 length is 13 residues. Germline CDR1 is SGHRS and CDR2 is YFSETQ. Sequenced sample: blood T cells: a sorted CD56 or NKG2C T cell subset, CD4+ or CD8+ T cells, or bulk PBMC T cells (not recorded which). The chain carries TRBV5-1 and TRBJ2-3; the D call of TRBD2 rests on TCRdb alone, since no DNA is present to check it. This clonotype was obtained from a woman aged 45-65 years in good health. Here the CDR3 reads CASSTGSRDTQYF.